Below, 30 T cell receptor beta chains from the same sample are listed, as sequenced in a study of blood T cell repertoires in COVID-19. The assay was immunoSEQ multiplex PCR, and TCRdb's table has in-frame clones only and misses some. The sample lists over 250,000 clones, about 92% seen once, with 2.6% in the top ten. Sequencing used PBMCs or T cells enriched from blood (not recorded which). These receptors all come from a man aged 60 to 69 who had recovered from COVID-19.

This clone has only one observation. The rearrangement uses TRBV23-1 and TRBJ1-2, with a weak D call TRBD1 (5 bases). TRBV23-1 is sorted into the ORF group, with uncertain function. Trimming stripped 8 bases from V and 5 bases from J, with 18 bases between. The CDR3 is made up of 14 amino acids. The CDR3 DNA is TGCGCCAGCTCTCCCGGGCAGGGTAAGTATGGCTACACCTTC. As protein: CASSPGQGKYGYTF.

J is TRBJ2-3 and V is TRBV11-3, with 7 bases matching TRBD2. J was trimmed by 0 bases and V by 5 bases; bases with no gene match: 5. CDR3 length: 15 residues. Germline assignment: CDR1 SGHNT and CDR2 YENEEA. DNA of the CDR3: TGTGCCAGCAGCGGCCGACTAGCTAGCACAGATACGCAGTATTTT. Protein product: CASSGRLASTDTQYF.

The rearrangement links TRBV4-3 to TRBJ2-1, with TRBD2 matching 9 bases. Per the germline V gene, CDR1 is LGHNA and CDR2 is YSLEER. The CDR3 length is 15 residues. V was clipped by 8 bases and J by 2 bases; unmatched bases: 7. As DNA, the CDR3 is TGCGCCAGCCGGGCTAGCGGGGCCACCTACAATGAGCAGTTCTTC. Translated, it gives CASRASGATYNEQFF.

The rearrangement links TRBV6-5 to TRBJ1-4; no reliable D call. Trimming removed 6 bases at V and 0 bases at J, with 8 bases between. CDR3 length: 14 amino acids. Germline-derived CDR1 and CDR2 are MNHEY and SVGAGI. Here the CDR3 reads CASRSSTTNEKLFF. DNA of the CDR3: TGTGCCAGCAGGAGTAGCACAACTAATGAAAAACTGTTTTTT.

The chain couples TRBV5-4 to TRBJ2-2; 8 nucleotides agree with TRBD1. This CDR3 region has 16 residues. The germline gives CDR1 SGHNT, CDR2 YYREEE (reference sequence). V dropped 4 bases and J dropped 1; count of bases not matched to a gene: 6. The CDR3 nucleotides are TGTGCCAGCAGCGCCCCCGGGACAGGGAACACCGGGGAGCTGTTTTTT. It specifies CASSAPGTGNTGELFF.

The CDR3 DNA reads TGTGCCAGCTCACCACGGTCGGGACAGGGGGCAACTAATGAAAAACTGTTTTTT. Translating gives CASSPRSGQGATNEKLFF. This chain joins TRBV18 and TRBJ1-4, with 11 bases fitting TRBD1. This CDR3 is built from 18 residues. Unmatched junction bases numbered 4, after V lost 1 base and J lost 0 bases. Germline CDR1 is KGHSH and CDR2 is LQKENI. Using reference TRBV18 and TRBJ1-4 for the parts outside the CDR3, the full variable domain is NAGVMQNPRHLVRRRGQEARLRCSPMKGHSHVYWYRQLPEEGLKFMVYLQKENIIDESGMPKERFSAEFPKEGPSILRIQQVVRGDSAAYFCASSPRSGQGATNEKLFFGSGTQLSVL.

DNA for the CDR3: TGTGCCACCAGTGATGCGAGGAATGAGCAGTTCTTC. This gives the protein CATSDARNEQFF. The chain joins TRBV24-1 to TRBJ2-1, with no clear D. The CDR3 is made up of 12 amino acids. The V gene's germline CDR1 is KGHDR and CDR2 SFDVKD. V lost 3 bases and J lost 7, with 6 bases in between.

The chain has TRBV11-3 and TRBJ1-2, with D perhaps TRBD1 (6 bases). The CDR3 has 13 amino acids. Germline V gene sequence: CDR1 SGHNT, CDR2 YENEEA. V shed 5 bases and J shed 4 bases, with 11 bases lying between them. The CDR3 sequence is CASSQDRIYGYTF. Here the CDR3 DNA reads TGTGCCAGCAGCCAAGACAGGATCTATGGCTACACCTTC.

The rearrangement links TRBV5-1 to TRBJ2-7; no firm D call. The V end was cut by 0 bases, the J end by 0 bases, with 10 bases between. The germline gives CDR1 SGHRS, CDR2 YFSETQ. The CDR3 totals 15 residues. Here the CDR3 reads CASSLGGINSYEQYF. CDR3 bases: TGCGCCAGCAGCTTGGGCGGAATTAACTCCTACGAGCAGTACTTC.

The chain joins TRBV27 to TRBJ1-2, with TRBD1 matching over 8 bases. V lost 7 bases, J lost 8 bases, and 12 bases stayed unmatched. The germline CDR1 and CDR2 sequences are MNHEY and SMNVEV (reference sequence). This CDR3 contains 14 residues. DNA for the CDR3: TGTGCCAGCAAAGCCGGTCAGGGGGCATACGGCTACACCTTC. Its protein product is CASKAGQGAYGYTF.

The chain combines TRBV27 with TRBJ1-2; 8 positions match TRBD1. The germline V gene encodes CDR1 MNHEY and CDR2 SMNVEV (reference sequence). The CDR3 contains 15 residues. V trimming: 6 bases; J trimming: 2 bases; junction bases outside the gene matches: 8. DNA for the CDR3: TGTGCCAGCAGATCGAGACAGGGGCGGAACTATGGCTACACCTTC. It codes for CASRSRQGRNYGYTF.

The J gene is TRBJ2-6, the V gene TRBV5-1; no reliable D call. The germline gives CDR1 SGHRS, CDR2 YFSETQ. The CDR3 sequence is 15 residues long. The V end lost 2 bases, the J end lost 2 bases, and 8 bases lay between the germline ends. The CDR3: CASSLSVAGANVLTF. CDR3 nucleotide sequence: TGCGCCAGCAGCTTATCAGTTGCTGGGGCCAACGTCCTGACTTTC. Filled out from reference TRBV5-1 and TRBJ2-6, the complete variable domain reads KAGVTQTPRYLIKTRGQQVTLSCSPISGHRSVSWYQQTPGQGLQFLFEYFSETQRNKGNFPGRFSGRQFSNSRSEMNVSTLELGDSALYLCASSLSVAGANVLTFGAGSRLTVL.

V and J are TRBV7-2 and TRBJ2-3; TRBD2 might be the D (6 bases). CDR3 length equals 17 residues. V was pared by 8 bases and J by 0 bases, with 21 bases between. CDR1 is SGHTA, CDR2 FQGNSA, per germline. CDR3 bases: TGTGCCAGCGCGGGGAAGGCCAAAGGGACTAGCACAGATACGCAGTATTTT. It translates to CASAGKAKGTSTDTQYF.

This chain links TRBV27 with TRBJ1-1; D is ambiguous. This CDR3 comprises 17 residues. Per the germline V gene, CDR1 is MNHEY and CDR2 is SMNVEV (reference sequence). The ends were cut back, 5 bases at V and 3 bases at J, with 22 bases in the middle. Here the CDR3 reads CASSRYPPAASYTEAFF. In DNA, the CDR3 is TGTGCCAGCAGTCGATACCCTCCCGCGGCTTCTTACACTGAAGCTTTCTTT.

CDR3 nucleotide sequence: TGTGCCAGCAGCCCCTTAGCGGGTACGGATTTCTTC. This encodes CASSPLAGTDFF. This chain links TRBV7-2 with TRBJ2-1; 7 nucleotides match TRBD2. CDR1 SGHTA and CDR2 FQGNSA come from the germline V gene. The ends lost 5 bases at V and 16 bases at J; junction bases unmatched: 11. The CDR3 is 12 amino acids.

The chain couples TRBV3-1 (or the pseudogene TRBV3-2) to TRBJ2-7, with 9 positions matching TRBD1. With 5 bases clipped from V and 7 bases from J, the junction kept 12 bases outside the gene matches. This CDR3 spans 15 amino acids. CDR1 is LGHDT, CDR2 YNNKEL, per germline (reference sequence). CDR3 loop: CASSNRLGTGFEQYF. The CDR3 DNA is TGTGCCAGCAGCAACCGCCTCGGGACAGGGTTTGAGCAGTACTTC.

The rearrangement joins TRBV7-9 to TRBJ2-7, with D possibly being TRBD2 (6 bases). Trimming pared 7 bases from V and 3 bases from J, leaving 16 bases between. The CDR3 contains 14 residues. Per germline, CDR1 SEHNR and CDR2 FQNEAQ (reference sequence). In DNA, the CDR3 is TGTGCCAGCACCGGAGGAGGGAGAAACTACGAGCAGTACTTC. Translating it yields CASTGGGRNYEQYF.

The CDR3 DNA sequence: TGCAGTGCTAGTCTTCACCAAGAGACCCAGTACTTC. Amino acid sequence: CSASLHQETQYF. The genes are TRBV20-1 and TRBJ2-5; no clear D. Germline V gene data show CDR1 as DFQATT and CDR2 as SNEGSKA (reference sequence). The CDR3 is made up of 12 amino acids. The V and J ends lost 3 bases and 0 bases respectively, with 5 bases between them.

CDR3 residues: CASSQGQGSQPQHF. The CDR3 bases are TGTGCCAGCAGCCAGGGACAAGGGAGTCAGCCCCAGCATTTT. The gene calls are TRBV3-1 (or the pseudogene TRBV3-2) and TRBJ1-5; weak D call: TRBD1 (6 bases). Germline-derived CDR1 and CDR2 are LGHDT and YNNKEL (reference sequence). The CDR3 consists of 14 residues. The ends were cut back, 3 bases at V and 6 bases at J, with 12 bases in the middle.

The gene calls are TRBV29-1 and TRBJ1-2; D is unclear. V gave up 0 bases and J gave up 8 bases, with 10 bases separating them. CDR1 is SQVTM and CDR2 is ANQGSEA in the germline V gene. CDR3 length: 12 amino acids. CDR3 bases: TGCAGCGTTGAAGATAACGGGATCGGCTACACCTTC. Encoded protein: CSVEDNGIGYTF.

The J gene is TRBJ2-3, the V gene TRBV7-9, with D maybe TRBD1 (7 bases). This CDR3 spans 17 amino acids. V gave up 2 bases and J gave up 0 bases, with 15 bases separating them. Germline V gene sequence: CDR1 SEHNR, CDR2 FQNEAQ (reference sequence). In nucleotides, the CDR3 is TGTGCCAGCAGCTTATTCAGGAGGGGGCTTAGCACAGATACGCAGTATTTT. This sequence encodes CASSLFRRGLSTDTQYF.

The chain links TRBV6-1 to TRBJ2-3; 7 bases agree with TRBD2. The junction had 13 bases not matched to a gene; V was cut back by 2 bases and J by 2 bases. Per the germline V gene, CDR1 is MNHNS and CDR2 is SASEGT. CDR3 size: 18 residues. In DNA, the CDR3 is TGTGCCAGCAGTGAATTACGTGCGGGGGACTCGTACACAGATACGCAGTATTTT. Its protein product is CASSELRAGDSYTDTQYF.

The rearrangement joins TRBV7-2 to TRBJ1-2; D call uncertain. V was pared by 6 bases and J by 6 bases, with 20 bases between. The CDR3 length is 15 residues. Germline V lookup: CDR1 SGHTA, CDR2 FQGNSA. CDR3 region: CASSSRSGLPNGYTF. In DNA form, the CDR3 reads TGTGCCAGCAGTTCGCGCAGCGGTCTCCCTAATGGCTACACCTTC. Full variable domain (outside the CDR3, taken from reference TRBV7-2 and TRBJ1-2): GAGVSQSPSNKVTEKGKDVELRCDPISGHTALYWYRQSLGQGLEFLIYFQGNSAPDKSGLPSDRFSAERTGGSVSTLTIQRTQQEDSAVYLCASSSRSGLPNGYTFGSGTRLTVV.

The gene calls are TRBV7-9 and TRBJ2-7, with 11 bases lining up with TRBD2. V lost 5 bases to trimming and J lost 3 bases; unmatched junction nucleotides: 3. Germline V gene data show CDR1 as SEHNR and CDR2 as FQNEAQ (reference sequence). The CDR3 consists of 14 residues. The CDR3 reads CASSTGTSGYEQYF. Here the CDR3 DNA reads TGTGCCAGCAGCACGGGGACTAGCGGCTACGAGCAGTACTTC.

The chain uses TRBV14 and TRBJ1-1, with 9 bases lining up with TRBD1. V dropped 2 bases and J dropped 4; count of bases not matched to a gene: 5. The CDR3 length is 15 residues. Germline V lookup: CDR1 SGHDN, CDR2 FVKESK. The CDR3 bases are TGTGCCAGCAGCCAAAACAGGGGGCGCAGCACTGAAGCTTTCTTT. This codes for CASSQNRGRSTEAFF.

V and J are TRBV20-1 and TRBJ2-7; 8 bases fit TRBD1. V lost 6 bases, J lost 3 bases, and 1 base stayed unmatched. The germline CDR1 and CDR2 sequences are DFQATT and SNEGSKA (reference sequence). CDR3 length: 11 residues. The CDR3 DNA is TGCAGTGCCGACAGGGGCTACGAGCAGTACTTC. Its translation is CSADRGYEQYF.

This clone appeared once. The chain is built from TRBV10-2 and TRBJ2-3; 12 bases are a match to TRBD2. After removal of 7 bases from V and 5 bases from J, the junction contained 7 bases not matched to a gene. This CDR3 contains 15 residues. Germline-derived CDR1 and CDR2 are WSHSY and SAAADI. The CDR3 loop reads CASTTTSGSLDTQYF. CDR3 in DNA: TGCGCCAGCACTACGACTAGCGGGAGTCTAGATACGCAGTATTTT.

The rearrangement links TRBV19 to TRBJ1-5, with 9 bases aligning to TRBD1. Germline CDR1 reads LNHDA; CDR2 reads SQIVND (reference sequence). The CDR3 totals 16 residues. Trimming removed 4 bases from V and 4 bases from J; junction bases left unmatched: 8. CDR3 protein: CASSRDWGQGNQPQHF. The CDR3 DNA follows: TGTGCCAGTAGTAGGGACTGGGGACAGGGTAATCAGCCCCAGCATTTT.

This chain joins TRBV5-4 and TRBJ2-3; 12 bases are shared with TRBD2. V lost 0 bases and J lost 6; bases outside the gene matches: 5. Germline lookup yields CDR1 SGHNT and CDR2 YYREEE (reference sequence). The CDR3 runs 16 residues. The CDR3 DNA reads as TGTGCCAGCAGCTTGGGACTAGCGGGAGCAGGGGATACGCAGTATTTT. This translates into CASSLGLAGAGDTQYF.

This clone was counted between two and nine times. This sequence joins TRBV28 and TRBJ2-7, with D maybe TRBD1 (5 bases). Germline V gene lookup returns CDR1 MDHEN and CDR2 SYDVKM. This CDR3 has 16 amino acids. Trimming pared 5 bases from V and 0 bases from J, leaving 17 bases between. The CDR3 loop is CASSSPWVQGSYEQYF. CDR3 coding DNA: TGTGCCAGCAGTAGCCCCTGGGTCCAGGGCTCCTACGAGCAGTACTTC.